This T cell receptor (beta chain) was recovered during a study of T-cell memory formation after mild COVID-19. Study as a whole: TCR clusters were largely donor specific. Whole-study findings and limits: That cross-reactive memory joined was suggested by some responding clones appearing in pre-infection memory.

TCRdb re-called the 5' RACE reads through MiXCR, storing one row per CDR3 protein. The sample has fewer than 250,000 distinct CDR3 sequences; about 10% are singletons. Concerning this clonotype itself: Its antigen is still unknown.

Trimming took 1 base from V and 4 from J, leaving 17 bases between them. CDR3 length: 17 residues. This chain joins TRBV12-3 or TRBV12-4 and TRBJ2-1, with D perhaps matching TRBD2 (7 bases). Sequencing input: PBMCs or a T cell subset sorted from them (not recorded which). This clonotype was sampled from a man between 18 and 29 years old who had mild COVID-19 (a few samples of this study predate the infection). Cell type and time point are not known. DNA of the CDR3: TGTGCCAGCAGTTTAGAAGCGAGGGGGGGTCATTACAATGAGCAGTTCTTC. Translated: CASSLEARGGHYNEQFF.